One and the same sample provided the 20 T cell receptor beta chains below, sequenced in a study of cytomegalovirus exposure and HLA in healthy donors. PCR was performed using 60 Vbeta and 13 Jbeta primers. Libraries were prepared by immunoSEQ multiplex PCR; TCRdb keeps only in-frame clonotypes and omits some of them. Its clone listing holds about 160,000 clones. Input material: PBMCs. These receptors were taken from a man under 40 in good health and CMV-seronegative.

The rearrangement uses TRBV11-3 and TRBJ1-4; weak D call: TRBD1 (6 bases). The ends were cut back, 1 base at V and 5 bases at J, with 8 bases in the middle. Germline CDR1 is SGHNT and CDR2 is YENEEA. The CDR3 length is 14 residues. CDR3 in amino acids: CASSLAQGNEKLFF. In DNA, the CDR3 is TGTGCCAGCAGCTTAGCCCAGGGGAATGAAAAACTGTTTTTT.

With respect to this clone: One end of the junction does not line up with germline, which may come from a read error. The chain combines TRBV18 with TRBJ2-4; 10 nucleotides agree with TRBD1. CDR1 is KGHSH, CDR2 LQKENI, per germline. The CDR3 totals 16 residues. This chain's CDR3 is CASSRDRGVTKNIQYF. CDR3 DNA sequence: TGTGCCAGCTCACGGGACAGGGGTGTAACCAAAAATATTCAGTACTTC.

DNA for the CDR3: TGTGCCAGCAGCTTAACTAGCGGGAGTCGAGAGACCCAGTACTTC. Its protein is CASSLTSGSRETQYF. The chain combines TRBV7-6 with TRBJ2-5; TRBD2 matches at 11 bases. Germline trimming cut 2 bases from V and 4 bases from J; bases unmatched to any gene: 3. Germline V gene lookup returns CDR1 SGHVS and CDR2 FNYEAQ. The CDR3 is 15 residues long.

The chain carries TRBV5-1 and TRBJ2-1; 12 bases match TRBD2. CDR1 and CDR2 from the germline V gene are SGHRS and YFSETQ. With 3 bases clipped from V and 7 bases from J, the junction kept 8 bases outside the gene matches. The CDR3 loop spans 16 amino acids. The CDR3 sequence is CASSSQGLAGLNEQFF. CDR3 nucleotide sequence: TGCGCCAGCAGCTCGCAAGGACTAGCGGGATTGAATGAGCAGTTCTTC.

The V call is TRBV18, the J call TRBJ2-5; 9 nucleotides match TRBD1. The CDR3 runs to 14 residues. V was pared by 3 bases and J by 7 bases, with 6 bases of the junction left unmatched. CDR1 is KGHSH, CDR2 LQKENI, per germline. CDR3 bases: TGTGCCAGCTCACCGGGACAGGGCCTCTGGACCCAGTACTTC. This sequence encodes CASSPGQGLWTQYF. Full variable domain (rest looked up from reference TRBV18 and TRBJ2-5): NAGVMQNPRHLVRRRGQEARLRCSPMKGHSHVYWYRQLPEEGLKFMVYLQKENIIDESGMPKERFSAEFPKEGPSILRIQQVVRGDSAAYFCASSPGQGLWTQYFGPGTRLLVL.

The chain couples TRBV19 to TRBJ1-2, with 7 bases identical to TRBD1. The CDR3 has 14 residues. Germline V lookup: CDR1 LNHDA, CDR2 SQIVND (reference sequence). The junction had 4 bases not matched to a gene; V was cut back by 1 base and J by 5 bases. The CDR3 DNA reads TGTGCCAGTAGTATAGCAACGACAGGGTATGGCTACACCTTC. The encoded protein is CASSIATTGYGYTF. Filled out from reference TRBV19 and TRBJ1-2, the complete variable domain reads DGGITQSPKYLFRKEGQNVTLSCEQNLNHDAMYWYRQDPGQGLRLIYYSQIVNDFQKGDIAEGYSVSREKKESFPLTVTSAQKNPTAFYLCASSIATTGYGYTFGSGTRLTVV.

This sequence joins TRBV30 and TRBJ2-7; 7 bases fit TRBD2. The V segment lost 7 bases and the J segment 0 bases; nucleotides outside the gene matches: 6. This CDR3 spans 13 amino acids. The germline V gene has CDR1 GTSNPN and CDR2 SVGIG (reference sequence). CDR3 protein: CALRTRGSYEQYF. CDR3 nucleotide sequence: TGTGCCTTGAGGACTAGGGGCTCCTACGAGCAGTACTTC.

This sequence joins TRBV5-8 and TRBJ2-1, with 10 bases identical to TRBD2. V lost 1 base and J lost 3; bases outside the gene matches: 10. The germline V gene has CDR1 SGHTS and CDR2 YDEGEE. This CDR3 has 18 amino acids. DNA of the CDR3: TGTGCCAGCAGCTTGTTCCAAGCGGGAGGGCCGGGCTACAATGAGCAGTTCTTC. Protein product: CASSLFQAGGPGYNEQFF.

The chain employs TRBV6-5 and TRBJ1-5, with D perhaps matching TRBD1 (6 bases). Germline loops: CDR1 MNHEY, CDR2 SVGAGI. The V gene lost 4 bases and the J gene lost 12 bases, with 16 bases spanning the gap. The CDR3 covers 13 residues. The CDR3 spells CASSSQTGASQHF. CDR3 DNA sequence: TGTGCCAGCAGTTCCCAGACAGGCGCTAGCCAGCATTTT.

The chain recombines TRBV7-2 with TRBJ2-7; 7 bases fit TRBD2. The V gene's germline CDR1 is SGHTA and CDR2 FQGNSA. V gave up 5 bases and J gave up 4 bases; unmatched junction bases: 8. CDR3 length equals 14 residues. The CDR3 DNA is TGTGCCAGCAGCGGGGGGGGACTCGCTTACGAGCAGTACTTC. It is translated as CASSGGGLAYEQYF.

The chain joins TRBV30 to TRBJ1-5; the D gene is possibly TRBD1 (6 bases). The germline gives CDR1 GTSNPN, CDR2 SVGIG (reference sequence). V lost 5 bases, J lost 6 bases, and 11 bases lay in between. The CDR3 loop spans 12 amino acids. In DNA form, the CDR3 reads TGTGCCTGGGGGGGGGCGGGTCAGCCCCAGCATTTT. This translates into CAWGGAGQPQHF.

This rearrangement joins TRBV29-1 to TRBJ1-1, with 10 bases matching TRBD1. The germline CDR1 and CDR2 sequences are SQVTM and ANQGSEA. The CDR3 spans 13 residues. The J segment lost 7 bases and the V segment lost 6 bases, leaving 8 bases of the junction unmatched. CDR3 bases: TGCAGCGTCTCGGGACAGGGGAGTATTGAAGCTTTCTTT. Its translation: CSVSGQGSIEAFF.

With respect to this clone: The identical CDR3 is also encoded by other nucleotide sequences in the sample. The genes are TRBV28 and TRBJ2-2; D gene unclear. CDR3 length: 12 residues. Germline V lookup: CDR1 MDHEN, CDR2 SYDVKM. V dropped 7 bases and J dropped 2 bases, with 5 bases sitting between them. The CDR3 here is CASTLNTGELFF. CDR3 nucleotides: TGTGCCAGCACTCTTAACACCGGGGAGCTGTTTTTT.

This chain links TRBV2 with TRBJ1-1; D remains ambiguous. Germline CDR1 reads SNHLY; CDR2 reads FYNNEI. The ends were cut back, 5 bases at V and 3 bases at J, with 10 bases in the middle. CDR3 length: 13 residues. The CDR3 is CASSSQGDTEAFF. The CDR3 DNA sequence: TGTGCCAGCAGTTCACAAGGAGACACTGAAGCTTTCTTT. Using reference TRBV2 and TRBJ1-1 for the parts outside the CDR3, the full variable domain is EPEVTQTPSHQVTQMGQEVILRCVPISNHLYFYWYRQILGQKVEFLVSFYNNEISEKSEIFDDQFSVERPDGSNFTLKIRSTKLEDSAMYFCASSSQGDTEAFFGQGTRLTVV.

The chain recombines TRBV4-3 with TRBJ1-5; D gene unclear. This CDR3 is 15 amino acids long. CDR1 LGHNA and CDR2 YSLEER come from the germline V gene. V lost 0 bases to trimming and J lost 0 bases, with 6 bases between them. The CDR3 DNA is TGCGCCAGCAGCCAAGATGTGTATAGCAATCAGCCCCAGCATTTT. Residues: CASSQDVYSNQPQHF.

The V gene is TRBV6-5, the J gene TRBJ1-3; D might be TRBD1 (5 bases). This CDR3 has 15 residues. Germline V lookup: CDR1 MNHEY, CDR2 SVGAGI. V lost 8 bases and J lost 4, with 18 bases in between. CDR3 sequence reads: CASWRSGAVGNTIYF. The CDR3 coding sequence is TGTGCCAGCTGGCGTTCTGGGGCCGTGGGAAACACCATATATTTT.

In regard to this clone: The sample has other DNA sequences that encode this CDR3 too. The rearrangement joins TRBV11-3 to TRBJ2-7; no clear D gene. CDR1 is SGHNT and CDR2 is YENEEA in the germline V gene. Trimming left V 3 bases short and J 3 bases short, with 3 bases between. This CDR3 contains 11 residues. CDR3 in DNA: TGTGCCAGCAGCTTTCACTACGAGCAGTACTTC. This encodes CASSFHYEQYF.

The CDR3 reads CASSSAETRGDYGYTF. The DNA of the CDR3 is TGTGCCAGCAGCTCCGCGGAGACCCGGGGTGACTATGGCTACACCTTC. V is TRBV4-2 and J is TRBJ1-2; D is unclear. This CDR3 has 16 amino acids. The germline V gene encodes CDR1 LGHNA and CDR2 YNFKEQ. V shed 5 bases and J shed 3 bases, with 19 bases lying between them.

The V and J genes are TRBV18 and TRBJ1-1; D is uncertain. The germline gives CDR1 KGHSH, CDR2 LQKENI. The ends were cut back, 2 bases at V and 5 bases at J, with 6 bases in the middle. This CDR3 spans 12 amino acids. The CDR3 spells CASSPERTEAFF. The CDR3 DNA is TGTGCCAGCTCACCAGAGAGGACTGAAGCTTTCTTT.

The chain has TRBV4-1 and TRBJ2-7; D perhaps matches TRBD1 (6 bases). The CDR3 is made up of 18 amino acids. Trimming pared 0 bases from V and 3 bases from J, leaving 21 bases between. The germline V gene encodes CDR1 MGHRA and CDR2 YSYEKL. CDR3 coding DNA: TGCGCCAGCAGCCAAGATTTATCAGGACAGATAAATCACTACGAGCAGTACTTC. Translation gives CASSQDLSGQINHYEQYF.